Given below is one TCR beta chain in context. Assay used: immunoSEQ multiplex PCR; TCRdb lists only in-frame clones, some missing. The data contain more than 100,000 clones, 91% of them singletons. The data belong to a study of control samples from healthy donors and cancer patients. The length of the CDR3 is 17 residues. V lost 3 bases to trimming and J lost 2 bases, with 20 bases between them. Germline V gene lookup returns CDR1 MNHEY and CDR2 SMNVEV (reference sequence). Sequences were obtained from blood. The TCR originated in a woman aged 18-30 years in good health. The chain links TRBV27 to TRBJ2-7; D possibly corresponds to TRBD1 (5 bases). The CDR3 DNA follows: TGTGCCAGCAGTTTTTATAGGGGTCCAGGGTCAGCCTACGAGCAGTACTTC. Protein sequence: CASSFYRGPGSAYEQYF.